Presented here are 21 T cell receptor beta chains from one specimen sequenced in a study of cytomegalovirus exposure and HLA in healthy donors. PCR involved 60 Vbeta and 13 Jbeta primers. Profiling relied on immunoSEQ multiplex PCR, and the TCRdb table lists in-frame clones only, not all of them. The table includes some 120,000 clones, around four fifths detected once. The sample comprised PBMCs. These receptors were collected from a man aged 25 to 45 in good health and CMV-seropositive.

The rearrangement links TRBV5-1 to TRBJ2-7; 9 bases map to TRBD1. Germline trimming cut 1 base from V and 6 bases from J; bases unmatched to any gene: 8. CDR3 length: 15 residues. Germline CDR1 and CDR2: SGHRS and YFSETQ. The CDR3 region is CASSLLPGQGREQYF. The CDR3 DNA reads TGCGCCAGCAGCTTGCTCCCGGGACAGGGACGCGAGCAGTACTTC. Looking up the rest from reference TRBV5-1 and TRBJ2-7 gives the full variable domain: KAGVTQTPRYLIKTRGQQVTLSCSPISGHRSVSWYQQTPGQGLQFLFEYFSETQRNKGNFPGRFSGRQFSNSRSEMNVSTLELGDSALYLCASSLLPGQGREQYFGPGTRLTVT.

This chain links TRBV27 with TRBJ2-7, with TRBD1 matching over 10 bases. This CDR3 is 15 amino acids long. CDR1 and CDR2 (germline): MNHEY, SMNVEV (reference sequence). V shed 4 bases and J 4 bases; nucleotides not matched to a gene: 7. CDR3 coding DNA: TGTGCCAGCAGTTCACAGACAGGGGGCTCATACGAGCAGTACTTC. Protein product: CASSSQTGGSYEQYF.

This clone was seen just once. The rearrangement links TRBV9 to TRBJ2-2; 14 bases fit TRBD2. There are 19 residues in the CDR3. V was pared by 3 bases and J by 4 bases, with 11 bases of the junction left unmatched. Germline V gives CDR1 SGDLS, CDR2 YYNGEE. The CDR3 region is CASSGPGLAGERGTGELFF. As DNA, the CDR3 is TGTGCCAGCAGCGGGCCGGGACTAGCGGGAGAGAGGGGCACCGGGGAGCTGTTTTTT.

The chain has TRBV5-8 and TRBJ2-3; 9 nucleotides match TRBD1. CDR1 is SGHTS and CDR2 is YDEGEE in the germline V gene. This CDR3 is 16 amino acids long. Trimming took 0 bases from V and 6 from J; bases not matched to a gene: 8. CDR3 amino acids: CASSLAGTGTMDTQYF. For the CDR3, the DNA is TGTGCCAGCAGCTTGGCCGGGACAGGGACAATGGATACGCAGTATTTT.

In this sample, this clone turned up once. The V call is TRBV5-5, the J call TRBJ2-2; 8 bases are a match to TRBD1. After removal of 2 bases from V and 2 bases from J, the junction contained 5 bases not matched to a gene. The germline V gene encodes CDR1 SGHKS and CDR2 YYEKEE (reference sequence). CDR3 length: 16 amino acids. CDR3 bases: TGTGCCAGCAGCTTAGGACAGGGTGGAAACACCGGGGAGCTGTTTTTT. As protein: CASSLGQGGNTGELFF. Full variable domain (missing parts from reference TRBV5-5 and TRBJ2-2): DAGVTQSPTHLIKTRGQQVTLRCSPISGHKSVSWYQQVLGQGPQFIFQYYEKEERGRGNFPDRFSARQFPNYSSELNVNALLLGDSALYLCASSLGQGGNTGELFFGEGSRLTVL.

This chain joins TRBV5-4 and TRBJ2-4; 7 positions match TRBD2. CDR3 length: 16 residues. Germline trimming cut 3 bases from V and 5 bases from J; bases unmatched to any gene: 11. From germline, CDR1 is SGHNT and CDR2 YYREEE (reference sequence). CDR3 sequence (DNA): TGTGCCAGCAGCTCGCCTTGGGGGGGTCAGGAAAACATTCAGTACTTC. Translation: CASSSPWGGQENIQYF.

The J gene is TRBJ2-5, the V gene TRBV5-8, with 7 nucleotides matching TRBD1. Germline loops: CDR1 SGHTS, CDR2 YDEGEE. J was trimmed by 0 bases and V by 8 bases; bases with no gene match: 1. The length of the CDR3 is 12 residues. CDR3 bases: TGTGCCAGAGGACAGGACCAAGAGACCCAGTACTTC. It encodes CARGQDQETQYF.

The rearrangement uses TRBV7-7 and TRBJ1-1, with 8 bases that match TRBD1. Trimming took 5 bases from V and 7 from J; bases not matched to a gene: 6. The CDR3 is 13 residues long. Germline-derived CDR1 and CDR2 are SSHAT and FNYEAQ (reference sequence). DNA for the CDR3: TGTGCCAGCAGCCATGGACAGGGCCTTGAAGCTTTCTTT. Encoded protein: CASSHGQGLEAFF.

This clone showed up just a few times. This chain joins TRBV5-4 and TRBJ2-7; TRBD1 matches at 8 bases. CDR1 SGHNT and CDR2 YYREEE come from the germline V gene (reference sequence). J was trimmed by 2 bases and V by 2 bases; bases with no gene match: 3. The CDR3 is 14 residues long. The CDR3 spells CASSFGQGPYEQYF. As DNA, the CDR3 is TGTGCCAGCAGCTTCGGACAGGGCCCCTACGAGCAGTACTTC.

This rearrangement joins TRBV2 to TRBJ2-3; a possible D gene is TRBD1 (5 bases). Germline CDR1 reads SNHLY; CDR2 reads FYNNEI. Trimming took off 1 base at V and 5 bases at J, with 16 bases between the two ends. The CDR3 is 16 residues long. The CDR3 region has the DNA TGTGCCAGCAGTGAAGGGGGCCCGCTGAACCGAGATACGCAGTATTTT. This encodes CASSEGGPLNRDTQYF.

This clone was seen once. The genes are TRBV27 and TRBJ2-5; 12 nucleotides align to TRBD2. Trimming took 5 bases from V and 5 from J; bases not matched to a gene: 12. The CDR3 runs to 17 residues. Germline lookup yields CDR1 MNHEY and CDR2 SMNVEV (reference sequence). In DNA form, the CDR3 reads TGTGCCAGCAGTACCCTAGCGGGAGGGCCACTCGGGGAGACCCAGTACTTC. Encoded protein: CASSTLAGGPLGETQYF.

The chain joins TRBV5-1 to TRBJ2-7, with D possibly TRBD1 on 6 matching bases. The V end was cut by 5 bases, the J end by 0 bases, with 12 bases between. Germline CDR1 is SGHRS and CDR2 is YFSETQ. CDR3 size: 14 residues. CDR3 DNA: TGCGCCAGCAGTTTCACAGGGAGCTCCTACGAGCAGTACTTC. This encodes CASSFTGSSYEQYF. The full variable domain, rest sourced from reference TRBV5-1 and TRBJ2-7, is KAGVTQTPRYLIKTRGQQVTLSCSPISGHRSVSWYQQTPGQGLQFLFEYFSETQRNKGNFPGRFSGRQFSNSRSEMNVSTLELGDSALYLCASSFTGSSYEQYFGPGTRLTVT.

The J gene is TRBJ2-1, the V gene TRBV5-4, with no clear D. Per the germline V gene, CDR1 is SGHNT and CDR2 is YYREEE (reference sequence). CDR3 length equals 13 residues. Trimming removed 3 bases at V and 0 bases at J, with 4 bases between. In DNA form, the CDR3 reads TGTGCCAGCAGCTCCCACTCCTACAATGAGCAGTTCTTC. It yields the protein CASSSHSYNEQFF. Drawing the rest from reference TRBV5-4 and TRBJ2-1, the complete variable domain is ETGVTQSPTHLIKTRGQQVTLRCSSQSGHNTVSWYQQALGQGPQFIFQYYREEENGRGNFPPRFSGLQFPNYSSELNVNALELDDSALYLCASSSHSYNEQFFGPGTRLTVL.

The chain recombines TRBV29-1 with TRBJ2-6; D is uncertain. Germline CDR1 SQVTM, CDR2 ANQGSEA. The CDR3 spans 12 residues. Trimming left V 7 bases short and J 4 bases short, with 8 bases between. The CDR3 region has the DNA TGCAGCGCCTTACTGGGGGCCAACGTCCTGACTTTC. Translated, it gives CSALLGANVLTF.

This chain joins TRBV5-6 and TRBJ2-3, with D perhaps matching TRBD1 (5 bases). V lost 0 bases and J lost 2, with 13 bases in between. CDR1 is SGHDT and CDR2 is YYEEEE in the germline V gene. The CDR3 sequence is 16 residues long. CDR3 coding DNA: TGTGCCAGCAGCTTGGATACAGGTTACTACACAGATACGCAGTATTTT. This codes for CASSLDTGYYTDTQYF.

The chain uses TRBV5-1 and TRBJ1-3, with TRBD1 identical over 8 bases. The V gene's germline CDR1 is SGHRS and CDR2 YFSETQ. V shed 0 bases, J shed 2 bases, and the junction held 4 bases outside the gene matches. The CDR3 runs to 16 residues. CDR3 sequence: CASSLDGGQAGNTIYF. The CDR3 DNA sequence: TGCGCCAGCAGCTTGGATGGGGGACAGGCTGGAAACACCATATATTTT.

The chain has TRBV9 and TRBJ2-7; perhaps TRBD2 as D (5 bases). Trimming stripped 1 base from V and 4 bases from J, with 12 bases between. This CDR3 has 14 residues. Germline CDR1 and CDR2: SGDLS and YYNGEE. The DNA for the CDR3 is TGTGCCAGCAGCGTATCAGAGGGCCGTTACGAGCAGTACTTC. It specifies CASSVSEGRYEQYF.

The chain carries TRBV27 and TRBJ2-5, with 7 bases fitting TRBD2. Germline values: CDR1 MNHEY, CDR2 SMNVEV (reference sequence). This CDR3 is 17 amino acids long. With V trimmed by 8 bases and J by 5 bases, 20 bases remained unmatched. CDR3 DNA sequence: TGTGCCAGCCGACCCTTTCTGGGGGGAGGGACTCGGGAGACCCAGTACTTC. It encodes CASRPFLGGGTRETQYF.

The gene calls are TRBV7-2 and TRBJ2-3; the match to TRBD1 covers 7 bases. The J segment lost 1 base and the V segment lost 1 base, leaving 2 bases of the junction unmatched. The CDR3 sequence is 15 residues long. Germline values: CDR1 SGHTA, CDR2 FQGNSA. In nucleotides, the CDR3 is TGTGCCAGCAGCTTAGTGGGGACAGGCACAGATACGCAGTATTTT. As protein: CASSLVGTGTDTQYF. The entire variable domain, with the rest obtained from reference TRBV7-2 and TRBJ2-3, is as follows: GAGVSQSPSNKVTEKGKDVELRCDPISGHTALYWYRQSLGQGLEFLIYFQGNSAPDKSGLPSDRFSAERTGGSVSTLTIQRTQQEDSAVYLCASSLVGTGTDTQYFGPGTRLTVL.

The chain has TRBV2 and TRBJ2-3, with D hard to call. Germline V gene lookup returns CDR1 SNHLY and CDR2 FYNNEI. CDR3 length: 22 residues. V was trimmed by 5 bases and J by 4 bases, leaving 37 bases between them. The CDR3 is CASSLPRVAQSPGLSGADTQYF. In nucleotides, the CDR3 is TGTGCCAGCAGTCTACCGCGTGTAGCACAATCCCCGGGTTTAAGTGGCGCAGATACGCAGTATTTT.

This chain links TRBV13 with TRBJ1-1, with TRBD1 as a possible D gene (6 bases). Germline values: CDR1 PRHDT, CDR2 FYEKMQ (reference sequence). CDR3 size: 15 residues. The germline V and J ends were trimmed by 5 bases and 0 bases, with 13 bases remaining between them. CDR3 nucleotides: TGTGCCAGCAGCCGAGGGCCAGGGGTGAACACTGAAGCTTTCTTT. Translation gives CASSRGPGVNTEAFF.